The clone carrying this TCR beta chain was found a few times. Researchers took RNA transcripts and amplified the TCR beta CDR3 regions from them. First-round RT-PCR with HTBI primers amplified the TCR CDR3 region. TCRdb fed the multiplex PCR reads into MiXCR, producing one record per CDR3 protein. The sample has hundreds of thousands of distinct CDR3 sequences, about a third seen once. The CDR3 totals 15 residues. Germline CDR1 is MNHEY and CDR2 is SVGEGT. Trimming pared 0 bases from V and 3 bases from J, leaving 9 bases between. This record belongs to a study of T cells in Graves' hyperthyroidism and ophthalmopathy.

The rearrangement joins TRBV6-2 or TRBV6-3 to TRBJ1-5; the D is unclear. Sequencing used blood. The sequence was obtained from a woman in her thirties or forties with Graves' hyperthyroidism. CDR3 sequence reads: CASSYSRYNNQPQHF. The CDR3 DNA is TGTGCCAGCAGTTACTCGCGATATAACAATCAGCCCCAGCATTTT.